This T cell receptor (beta chain) is drawn from a study of metastatic and nonmetastatic thyroid tumors. Whole-study context: Repertoires from malignant and benign thyroid patients were compared across blood and tumor or nodule tissue.

This clone was seen repeatedly, ten times or more. Its antigen is not identified. Study-wide points: It was reported that TCR beta diversity was significantly higher in malignant thyroid tumors than benign nodules, in blood and tumor.

Trimming left V 4 bases short and J 3 bases short, with 12 bases between. Germline CDR1 is SGHTA and CDR2 is FQGTGA. CDR3 length: 14 amino acids. Thyroid surgery was performed in patients who had received no treatment beforehand. The authors' processing: A classifier for distant metastasis in papillary thyroid cancer was constructed using CDR3 differences observed across clinicopathological groups. TCRdb re-called the PCR reads through MiXCR. These V and J calls rely on TCRdb rather than the paper's analysis. Seen here are 20,000 or so clones, more than 15% observed once, and the top ten hold 15% to 20%.

The TCR was taken from a female donor with papillary thyroid cancer or a benign thyroid nodule (not recorded which). Some clones in this sample may be carry-over from other donors' samples. The sequenced sample was blood. The chain uses TRBV7-3 and TRBJ1-2; weak D call: TRBD1 (5 bases). Written as DNA, the CDR3 is TGTGCCAGCAGCTCCACCGGGACGGACTATGGCTACACCTTC. Residues: CASSSTGTDYGYTF.